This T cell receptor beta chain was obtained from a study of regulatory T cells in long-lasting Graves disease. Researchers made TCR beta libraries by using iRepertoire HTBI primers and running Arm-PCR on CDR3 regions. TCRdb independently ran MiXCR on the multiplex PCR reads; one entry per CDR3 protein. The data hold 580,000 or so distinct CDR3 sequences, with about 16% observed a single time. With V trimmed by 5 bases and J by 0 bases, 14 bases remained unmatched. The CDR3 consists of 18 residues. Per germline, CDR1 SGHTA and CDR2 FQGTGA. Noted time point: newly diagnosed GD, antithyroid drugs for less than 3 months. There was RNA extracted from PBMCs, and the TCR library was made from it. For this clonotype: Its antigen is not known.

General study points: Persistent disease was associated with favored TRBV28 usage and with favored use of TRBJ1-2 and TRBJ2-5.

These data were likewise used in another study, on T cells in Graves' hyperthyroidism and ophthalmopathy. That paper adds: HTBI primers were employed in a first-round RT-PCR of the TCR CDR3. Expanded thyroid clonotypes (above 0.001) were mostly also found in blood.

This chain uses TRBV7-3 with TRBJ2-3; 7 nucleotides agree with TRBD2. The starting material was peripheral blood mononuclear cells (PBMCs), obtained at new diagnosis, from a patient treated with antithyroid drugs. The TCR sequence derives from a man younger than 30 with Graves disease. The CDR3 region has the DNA TGTGCCAGCAGCCTCCCGCGAGGCGGGGGAACTAGCACAGATACGCAGTATTTT. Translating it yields CASSLPRGGGTSTDTQYF.